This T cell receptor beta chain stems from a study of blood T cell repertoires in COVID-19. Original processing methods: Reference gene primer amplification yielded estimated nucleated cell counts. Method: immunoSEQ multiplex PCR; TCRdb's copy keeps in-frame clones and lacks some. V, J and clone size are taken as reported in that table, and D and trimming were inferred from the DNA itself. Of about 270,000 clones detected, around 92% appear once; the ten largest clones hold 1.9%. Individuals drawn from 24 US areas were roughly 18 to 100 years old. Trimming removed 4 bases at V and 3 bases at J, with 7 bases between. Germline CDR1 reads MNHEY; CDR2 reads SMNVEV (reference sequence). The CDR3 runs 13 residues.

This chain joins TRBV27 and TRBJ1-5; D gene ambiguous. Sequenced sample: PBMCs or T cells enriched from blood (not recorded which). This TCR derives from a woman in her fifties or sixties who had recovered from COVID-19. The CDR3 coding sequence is TGTGCCAGCAGTTGGCAGGTCAATCAGCCCCAGCATTTT. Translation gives CASSWQVNQPQHF.